The 11 T cell receptor beta chains in this list originate from one sample, sequenced in a study of T-cell memory formation after mild COVID-19. TCRdb reprocessed the 5' RACE reads via MiXCR and lists one record per CDR3 protein. This table has 300,000 to 350,000 distinct CDR3 sequences, approximately 19% appearing once. Sequencing was carried out using PBMCs or a T cell subset sorted from them (not recorded which). The receptors were sampled from a man aged 18 to 29 who had mild COVID-19 (a few samples of this study predate the infection). Cell type and time point are not known.

This clonotype was detected many times. The chain recombines TRBV3-1 with TRBJ1-6, with no clear D. The CDR3 is 16 amino acids. The germline V gene encodes CDR1 LGHDT and CDR2 YNNKEL (reference sequence). The ends were cut back, 0 bases at V and 4 bases at J, with 10 bases in the middle. The CDR3 here is CASSQEGGTYNSPLHF. DNA of the CDR3: TGTGCCAGCAGCCAAGAAGGTGGCACTTATAATTCACCCCTCCACTTT. Together with reference TRBV3-1 and TRBJ1-6, the CDR3 gives the full variable domain: DTAVSQTPKYLVTQMGNDKSIKCEQNLGHDTMYWYKQDSKKFLKIMFSYNNKELIINETVPNRFSPKSPDKAHLNLHINSLELGDSAVYFCASSQEGGTYNSPLHFGNGTRLTVT.

This clonotype was counted a few times. J is TRBJ2-3 and V is TRBV25-1, with a tentative D call TRBD1 (6 bases). Looked up from germline, CDR1 is MGHDK and CDR2 is SYGVNS. Trimming took 3 bases from V and 4 from J, leaving 14 bases between them. This CDR3 region has 15 residues. CDR3 coding DNA: TGTGCCAGCAGTGAGGGGGCTAGAGCGGCAGATACGCAGTATTTT. Amino acid sequence: CASSEGARAADTQYF.

In this sample, this clonotype turned up a few times. The chain uses TRBV7-9 and TRBJ2-5; 7 bases fit TRBD1. From germline, CDR1 is SEHNR and CDR2 FQNEAQ (reference sequence). J was trimmed by 4 bases and V by 5 bases; bases with no gene match: 4. The CDR3 length is 13 residues. In DNA form, the CDR3 reads TGTGCCAGCAGCCAAGGACAGGCAGAGACCCAGTACTTC. Amino acid sequence: CASSQGQAETQYF.

In this sample, this clonotype turned up once. The rearrangement joins TRBV6-5 to TRBJ2-3, with 8 bases matching TRBD2. The CDR3 is 17 residues long. The germline V gene encodes CDR1 MNHEY and CDR2 SVGAGI. V dropped 8 bases and J dropped 1; count of bases not matched to a gene: 14. The CDR3 DNA sequence: TGTGCCAGCGGTTCCTTCCGGGGGGGCCGGGGCACAGATACGCAGTATTTT. It yields the protein CASGSFRGGRGTDTQYF.

As regards this clonotype: A junction boundary mismatches the germline segment, possibly from a read error. The genes are TRBV4-2 and TRBJ1-2; 8 nucleotides agree with TRBD1. Germline assignment: CDR1 LGHNA and CDR2 YNFKEQ. The CDR3 sequence is 16 residues long. Here the CDR3 DNA reads TGTGCCAGCAGCCAAGATGGACAGGGAGCTAACTATTGCTACACCTTC. This codes for CASSQDGQGANYCYTF.

This chain links TRBV7-2 with TRBJ2-1; tentative D call: TRBD1 (7 bases). Looked up from germline, CDR1 is SGHTA and CDR2 is FQGNSA. The CDR3 covers 15 residues. Deletions cut 1 base from V and 7 bases from J, with 14 bases between. The CDR3 sequence is CASSLDPGGWNEQFF. The CDR3 DNA reads as TGTGCCAGCAGCTTAGATCCAGGGGGGTGGAATGAGCAGTTCTTC.

V usage is TRBV7-8 and J usage is TRBJ2-3, with TRBD2 matching 8 bases. CDR3 length: 16 residues. Germline V lookup: CDR1 SGHVS, CDR2 FQNEAQ. V shed 5 bases, J shed 5 bases, and the junction held 12 bases outside the gene matches. The DNA of the CDR3 is TGTGCCAGCAGCGAAGTAGCGGGAAGAGGGGGAGATACGCAGTATTTT. It codes for CASSEVAGRGGDTQYF.

This clonotype was seen repeatedly, ten times or more. This chain uses TRBV7-2 with TRBJ1-1, with unresolved D. The germline V and J ends were trimmed by 8 bases and 4 bases, with 11 bases remaining between them. The CDR3 consists of 12 residues. The germline V gene encodes CDR1 SGHTA and CDR2 FQGNSA. This chain's CDR3 is CASSPRGTEAFF. The CDR3 DNA follows: TGTGCCAGCTCACCAAGAGGCACTGAAGCTTTCTTT.

This clonotype was observed a few times. The chain recombines TRBV5-5 with TRBJ1-5, with TRBD1 as a possible D gene (5 bases). Germline values: CDR1 SGHKS, CDR2 YYEKEE (reference sequence). The CDR3 totals 17 residues. With 4 bases removed from V and 3 bases from J, the gap between germline ends came to 20 bases. The CDR3 DNA follows: TGTGCCAGCAGCGAACTACCGGGACGGACCTACAATCAGCCCCAGCATTTT. It translates to CASSELPGRTYNQPQHF.

The chain is built from TRBV28 and TRBJ1-5; 7 bases match TRBD1. The CDR3 is 15 amino acids. The J segment lost 5 bases and the V segment lost 5 bases, leaving 9 bases of the junction unmatched. Germline CDR1 and CDR2: MDHEN and SYDVKM. The DNA of the CDR3 is TGTGCCAGCAGTCCAACAGGGGTGGTGGATCAGCCCCAGCATTTT. It is translated as CASSPTGVVDQPQHF.

This chain links TRBV5-1 with TRBJ2-1; 10 bases map to TRBD2. Germline V gene sequence: CDR1 SGHRS, CDR2 YFSETQ. The CDR3 has 12 residues. Trimming cost V 7 bases and J 10 bases; bases outside gene matches: 5. This CDR3 is CASGQGLAEQFF. Written as DNA, the CDR3 is TGCGCCAGCGGCCAGGGACTAGCGGAGCAGTTCTTC.